The following is a T cell receptor beta chain sequence with its context. Its target is unknown. These data belong to a study of OX40 agonist ivuxolimab in advanced cancers. Study-level information: Patients receiving dose escalation had hepatocellular carcinoma, melanoma, renal cell or head and neck cancer. Overall study findings and caveats: Low clonal expansion, among the lowest seen, marked partial responders at 0.1-3.0 mg/kg.

This table comes from immunoSEQ multiplex PCR, and its TCRdb copy is limited to in-frame clones, with some not included. The sample carries some 59,000 clones, 80% to 90% recorded once. The CDR3 consists of 13 residues. The germline CDR1 and CDR2 sequences are SGHDT and YYEEEE. V was shortened by 7 bases and J by 1 base, with 11 bases between the two germline ends. Peripheral blood came from all dose cohorts at three timepoints. This sample comprised CD4+ or CD8+ T cells sorted from blood, obtained in a trial of the OX40 agonist ivuxolimab. The sequence was obtained from an adult with an advanced solid tumor such as melanoma, head and neck, liver or kidney cancer. V and J are TRBV5-6 and TRBJ2-5; a weak D match, TRBD2 (6 bases). CDR3 in DNA: TGTGCCAGCGTCGGGGGAGTCCAAGAGACCCAGTACTTC. The encoded protein is CASVGGVQETQYF.